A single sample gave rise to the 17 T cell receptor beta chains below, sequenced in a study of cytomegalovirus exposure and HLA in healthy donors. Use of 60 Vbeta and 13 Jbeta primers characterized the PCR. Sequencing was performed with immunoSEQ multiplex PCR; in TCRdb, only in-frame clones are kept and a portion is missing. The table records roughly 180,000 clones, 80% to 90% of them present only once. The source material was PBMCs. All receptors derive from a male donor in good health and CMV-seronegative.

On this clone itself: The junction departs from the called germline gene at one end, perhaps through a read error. The CDR3 region is CSSSLEGEEQYF. The DNA for the CDR3 is TGTTCCAGCAGCTTAGAGGGAGAGGAGCAGTACTTC. The rearrangement uses TRBV7-9 and TRBJ2-7, with D possibly matching TRBD2 (5 bases). Per the germline V gene, CDR1 is SEHNR and CDR2 is FQNEAQ (reference sequence). The CDR3 has 12 amino acids. The full variable domain, its missing parts supplied by reference TRBV7-9 and TRBJ2-7, is DTGVSQNPRHKITKRGQNVTFRCDPISEHNRLYWYRQTLGQGPEFLTYFQNEAQLEKSRLLSDRFSAERPKGSFSTLEIQRTEQGDSAMYLCSSSLEGEEQYFGPGTRLTVT.

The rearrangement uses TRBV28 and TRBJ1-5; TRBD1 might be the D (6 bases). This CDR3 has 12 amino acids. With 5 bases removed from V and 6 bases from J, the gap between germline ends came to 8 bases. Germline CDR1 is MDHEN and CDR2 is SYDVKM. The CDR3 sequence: CASSRGGQPQHF. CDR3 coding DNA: TGTGCCAGCAGTCGAGGGGGTCAGCCCCAGCATTTT.

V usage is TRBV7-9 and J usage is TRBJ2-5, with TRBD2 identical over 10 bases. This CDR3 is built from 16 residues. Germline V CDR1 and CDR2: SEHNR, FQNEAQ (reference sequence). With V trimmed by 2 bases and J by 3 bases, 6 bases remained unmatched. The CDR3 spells CASSLNFGLAEETQYF. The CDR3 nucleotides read TGTGCCAGCAGCTTAAACTTCGGACTAGCGGAAGAGACCCAGTACTTC.

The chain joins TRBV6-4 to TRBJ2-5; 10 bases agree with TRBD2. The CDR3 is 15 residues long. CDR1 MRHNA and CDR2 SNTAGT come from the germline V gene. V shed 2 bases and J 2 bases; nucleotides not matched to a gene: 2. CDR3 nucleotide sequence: TGTGCCAGCAGTGACCTAGCGGGAGTGCAAGAGACCCAGTACTTC. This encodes CASSDLAGVQETQYF.

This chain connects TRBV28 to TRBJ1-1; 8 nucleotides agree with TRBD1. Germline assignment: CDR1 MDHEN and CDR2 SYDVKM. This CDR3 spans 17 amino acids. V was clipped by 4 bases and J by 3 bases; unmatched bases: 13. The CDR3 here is CASSSLRQGRGYTEAFF. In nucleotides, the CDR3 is TGTGCCAGCAGTTCCTTAAGACAGGGGCGAGGGTACACTGAAGCTTTCTTT.

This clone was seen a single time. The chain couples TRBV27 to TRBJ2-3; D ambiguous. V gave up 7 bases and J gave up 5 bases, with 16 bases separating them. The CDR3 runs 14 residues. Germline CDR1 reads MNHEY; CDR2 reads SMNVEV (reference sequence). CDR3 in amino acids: CASTLERGLDTQYF. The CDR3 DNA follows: TGTGCCAGCACCCTCGAACGTGGCTTAGATACGCAGTATTTT.

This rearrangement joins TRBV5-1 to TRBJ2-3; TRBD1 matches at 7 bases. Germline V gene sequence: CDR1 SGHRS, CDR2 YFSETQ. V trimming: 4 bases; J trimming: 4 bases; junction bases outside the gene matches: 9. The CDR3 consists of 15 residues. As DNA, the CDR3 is TGCGCCAGCAGCCCCCGACAGGGATGGCCAGATACGCAGTATTTT. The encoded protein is CASSPRQGWPDTQYF. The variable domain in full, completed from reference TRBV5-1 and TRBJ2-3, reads KAGVTQTPRYLIKTRGQQVTLSCSPISGHRSVSWYQQTPGQGLQFLFEYFSETQRNKGNFPGRFSGRQFSNSRSEMNVSTLELGDSALYLCASSPRQGWPDTQYFGPGTRLTVL.

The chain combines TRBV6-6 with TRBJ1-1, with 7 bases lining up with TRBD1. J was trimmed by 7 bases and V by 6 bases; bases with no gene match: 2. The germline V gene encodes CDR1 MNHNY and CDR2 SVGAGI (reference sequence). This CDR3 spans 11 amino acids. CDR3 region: CASRGQSEAFF. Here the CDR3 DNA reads TGTGCCAGCAGGGGACAGAGTGAAGCTTTCTTT.

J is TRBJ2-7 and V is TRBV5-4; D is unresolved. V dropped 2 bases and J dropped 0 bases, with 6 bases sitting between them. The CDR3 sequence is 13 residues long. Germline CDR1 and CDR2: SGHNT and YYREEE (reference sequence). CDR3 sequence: CASSFEDSYEQYF. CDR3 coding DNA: TGTGCCAGCAGCTTCGAGGACTCCTACGAGCAGTACTTC.

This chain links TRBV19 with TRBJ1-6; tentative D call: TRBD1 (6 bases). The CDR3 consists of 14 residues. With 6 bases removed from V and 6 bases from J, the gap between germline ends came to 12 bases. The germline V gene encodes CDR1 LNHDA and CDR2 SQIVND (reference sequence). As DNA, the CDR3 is TGTGCCAGTAGAACAGGGTCGGGTAATTCACCCCTCCACTTT. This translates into CASRTGSGNSPLHF.

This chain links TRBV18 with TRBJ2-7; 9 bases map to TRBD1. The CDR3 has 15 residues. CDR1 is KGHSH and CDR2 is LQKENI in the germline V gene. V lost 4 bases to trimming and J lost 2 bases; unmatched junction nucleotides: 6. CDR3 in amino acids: CASSLTGTGPYEQYF. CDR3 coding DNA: TGTGCCAGCTCACTGACCGGGACAGGGCCCTACGAGCAGTACTTC.

The CDR3 loop reads CASSLNLAGVGETQYF. The DNA for the CDR3 is TGTGCCAGCAGTTTAAATTTAGCGGGGGTAGGAGAGACCCAGTACTTC. The V and J genes are TRBV28 and TRBJ2-5; 9 bases are shared with TRBD2. Germline V gene sequence: CDR1 MDHEN, CDR2 SYDVKM. This CDR3 comprises 16 residues. V was clipped by 2 bases and J by 4 bases; unmatched bases: 8.

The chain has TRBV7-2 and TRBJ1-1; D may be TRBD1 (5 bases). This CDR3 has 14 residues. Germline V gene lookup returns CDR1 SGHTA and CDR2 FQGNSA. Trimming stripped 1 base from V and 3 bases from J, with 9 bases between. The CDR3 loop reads CASSLVVTDTEAFF. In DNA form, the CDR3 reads TGTGCCAGCAGCTTAGTTGTGACAGACACTGAAGCTTTCTTT.

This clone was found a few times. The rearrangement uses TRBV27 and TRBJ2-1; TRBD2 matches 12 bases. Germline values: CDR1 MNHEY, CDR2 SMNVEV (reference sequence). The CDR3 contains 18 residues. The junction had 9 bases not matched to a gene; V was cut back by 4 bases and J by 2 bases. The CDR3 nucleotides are TGTGCCAGCAGTTCCCTACTAGCGGGGGGAGGCCCCTACAATGAGCAGTTCTTC. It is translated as CASSSLLAGGGPYNEQFF.

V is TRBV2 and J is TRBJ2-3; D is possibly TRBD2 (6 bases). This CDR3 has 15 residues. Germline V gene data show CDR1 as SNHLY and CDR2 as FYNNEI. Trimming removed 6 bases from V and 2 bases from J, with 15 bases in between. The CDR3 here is CASSILARHTDTQYF. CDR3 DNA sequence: TGTGCCAGCAGCATCCTAGCGAGACACACAGATACGCAGTATTTT. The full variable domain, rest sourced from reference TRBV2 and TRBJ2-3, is EPEVTQTPSHQVTQMGQEVILRCVPISNHLYFYWYRQILGQKVEFLVSFYNNEISEKSEIFDDQFSVERPDGSNFTLKIRSTKLEDSAMYFCASSILARHTDTQYFGPGTRLTVL.

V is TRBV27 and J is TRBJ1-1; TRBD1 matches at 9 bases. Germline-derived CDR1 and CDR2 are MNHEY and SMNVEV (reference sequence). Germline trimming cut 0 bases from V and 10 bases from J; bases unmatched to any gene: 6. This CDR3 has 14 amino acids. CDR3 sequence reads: CASSLSLQGAGAFF. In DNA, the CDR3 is TGTGCCAGCAGTTTATCCCTACAGGGGGCGGGAGCTTTCTTT.

The CDR3 here is CASSPQDRSSGANVLTF. The DNA of the CDR3 is TGTGCCAGCAGCCCCCAGGACAGAAGCTCTGGGGCCAACGTCCTGACTTTC. The chain couples TRBV9 to TRBJ2-6; TRBD1 is a possible D gene (6 bases). V gave up 4 bases and J gave up 0 bases, with 14 bases separating them. The germline gives CDR1 SGDLS, CDR2 YYNGEE. This CDR3 is 17 amino acids long.